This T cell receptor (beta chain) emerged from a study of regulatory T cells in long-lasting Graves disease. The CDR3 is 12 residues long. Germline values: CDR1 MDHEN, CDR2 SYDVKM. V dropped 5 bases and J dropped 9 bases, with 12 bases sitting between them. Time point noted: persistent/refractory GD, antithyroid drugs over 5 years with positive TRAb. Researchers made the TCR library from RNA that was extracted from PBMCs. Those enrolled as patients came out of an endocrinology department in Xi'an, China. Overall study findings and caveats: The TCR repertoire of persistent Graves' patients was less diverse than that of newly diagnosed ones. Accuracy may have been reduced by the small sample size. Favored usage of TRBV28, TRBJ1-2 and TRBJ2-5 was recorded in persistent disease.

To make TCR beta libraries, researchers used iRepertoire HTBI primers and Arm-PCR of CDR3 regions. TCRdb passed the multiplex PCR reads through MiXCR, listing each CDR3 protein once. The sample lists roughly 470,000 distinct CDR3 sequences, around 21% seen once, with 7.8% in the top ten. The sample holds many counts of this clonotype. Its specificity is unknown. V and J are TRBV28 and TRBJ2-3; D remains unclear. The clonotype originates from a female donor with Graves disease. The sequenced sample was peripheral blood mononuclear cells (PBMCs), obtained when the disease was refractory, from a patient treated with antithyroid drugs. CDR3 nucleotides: TGTGCCAGCAGTGGGGTGTCCGACACGCAGTATTTT. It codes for CASSGVSDTQYF.